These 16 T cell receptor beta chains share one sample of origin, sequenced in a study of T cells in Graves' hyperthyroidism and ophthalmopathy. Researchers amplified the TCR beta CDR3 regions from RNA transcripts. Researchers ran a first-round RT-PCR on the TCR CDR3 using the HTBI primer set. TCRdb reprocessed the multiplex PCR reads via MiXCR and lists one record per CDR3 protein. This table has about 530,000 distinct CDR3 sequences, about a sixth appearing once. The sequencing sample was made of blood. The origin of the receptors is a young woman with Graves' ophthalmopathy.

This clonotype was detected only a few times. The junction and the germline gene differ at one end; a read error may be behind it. For the CDR3, the DNA is TGTGCTAGCAGCTTGTGGCTAGCTCCCGACAATGAGCAGTTCTTC. Its protein product is CASSLWLAPDNEQFF. The chain uses TRBV7-7 and TRBJ2-1; D is possibly TRBD2 (5 bases). Germline assignment: CDR1 SSHAT and CDR2 FNYEAQ (reference sequence). The CDR3 totals 15 residues.

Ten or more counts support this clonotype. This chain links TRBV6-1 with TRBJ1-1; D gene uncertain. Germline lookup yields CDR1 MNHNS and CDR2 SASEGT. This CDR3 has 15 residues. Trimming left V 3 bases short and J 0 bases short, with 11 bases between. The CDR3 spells CASSDPRPLNTEAFF. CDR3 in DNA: TGTGCCAGCAGTGATCCACGTCCCCTGAACACTGAAGCTTTCTTT.

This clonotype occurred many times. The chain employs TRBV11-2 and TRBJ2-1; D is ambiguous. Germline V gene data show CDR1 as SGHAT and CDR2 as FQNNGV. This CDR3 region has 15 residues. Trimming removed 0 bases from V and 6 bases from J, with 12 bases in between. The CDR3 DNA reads TGTGCCAGCAGCTTAGATCATTCGTGGTTCAATGAGCAGTTCTTC. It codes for CASSLDHSWFNEQFF.

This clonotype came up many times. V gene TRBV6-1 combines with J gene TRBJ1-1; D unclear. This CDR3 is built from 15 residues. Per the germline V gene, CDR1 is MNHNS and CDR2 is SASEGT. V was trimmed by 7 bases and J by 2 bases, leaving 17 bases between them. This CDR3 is CASKKVHGINTEAFF. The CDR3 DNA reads TGTGCCAGCAAAAAAGTCCACGGAATTAACACTGAAGCTTTCTTT.

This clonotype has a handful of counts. CDR3 coding DNA: TGTGCCAGCAGGGGACAGGGAAAGGTGGATACGCAGTATTTT. Its translation: CASRGQGKVDTQYF. The chain recombines TRBV6-1 with TRBJ2-3, with 9 positions matching TRBD1. Germline V gene data show CDR1 as MNHNS and CDR2 as SASEGT. The CDR3 runs 14 residues. V trimming: 6 bases; J trimming: 6 bases; junction bases outside the gene matches: 7.

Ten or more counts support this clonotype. CDR3 DNA: TGTGCCAGCAGTGAAGCAGGGGCAGAGCAGTACTTC. Amino acid sequence: CASSEAGAEQYF. This chain uses TRBV2 with TRBJ2-7, with D possibly matching TRBD1 (5 bases). Germline assignment: CDR1 SNHLY and CDR2 FYNNEI. The CDR3 extends over 12 amino acids. Trimming cost V 0 bases and J 7 bases, with 7 bases left between them.

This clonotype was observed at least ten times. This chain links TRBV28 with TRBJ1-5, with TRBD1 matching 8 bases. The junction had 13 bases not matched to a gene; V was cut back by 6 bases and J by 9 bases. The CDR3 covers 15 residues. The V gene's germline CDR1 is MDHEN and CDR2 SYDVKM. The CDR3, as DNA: TGTGCCAGCAGCCCTCCCGGACAGGGCAGTAGGCCCCAGCATTTT. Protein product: CASSPPGQGSRPQHF.

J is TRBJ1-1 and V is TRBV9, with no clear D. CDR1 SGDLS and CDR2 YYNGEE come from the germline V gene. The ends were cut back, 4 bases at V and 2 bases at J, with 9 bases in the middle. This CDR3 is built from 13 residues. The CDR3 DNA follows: TGTGCCAGCAGCTCCAGAGATAACACTGAAGCTTTCTTT. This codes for CASSSRDNTEAFF.

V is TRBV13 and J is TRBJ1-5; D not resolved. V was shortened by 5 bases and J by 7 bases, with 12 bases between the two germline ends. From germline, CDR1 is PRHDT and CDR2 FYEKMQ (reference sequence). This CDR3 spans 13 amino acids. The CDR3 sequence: CASSVEVGQPQHF. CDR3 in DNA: TGTGCCAGCAGCGTAGAAGTCGGACAGCCCCAGCATTTT.

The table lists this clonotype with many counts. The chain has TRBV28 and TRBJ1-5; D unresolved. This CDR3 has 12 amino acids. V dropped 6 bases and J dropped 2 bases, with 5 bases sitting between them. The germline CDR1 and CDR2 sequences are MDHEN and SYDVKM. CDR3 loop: CASREGNQPQHF. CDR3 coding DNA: TGTGCCAGCAGGGAGGGCAATCAGCCCCAGCATTTT.

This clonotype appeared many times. In DNA, the CDR3 is TGTGCCAGCAGTGTGTGGCCCATGACAGGGCCCCACAATGAGCAGTTCTTC. Encoded protein: CASSVWPMTGPHNEQFF. V usage is TRBV12-3 or TRBV12-4 and J usage is TRBJ2-1, with TRBD1 matching over 7 bases. V was pared by 5 bases and J by 5 bases, with 15 bases of the junction left unmatched. This CDR3 is built from 17 residues.

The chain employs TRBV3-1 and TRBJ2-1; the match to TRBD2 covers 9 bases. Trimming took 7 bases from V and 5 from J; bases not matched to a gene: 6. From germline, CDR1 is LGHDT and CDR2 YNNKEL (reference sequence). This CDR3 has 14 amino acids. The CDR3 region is CASKQTSGDNEQFF. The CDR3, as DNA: TGTGCCAGCAAGCAGACTAGCGGAGACAATGAGCAGTTCTTC.

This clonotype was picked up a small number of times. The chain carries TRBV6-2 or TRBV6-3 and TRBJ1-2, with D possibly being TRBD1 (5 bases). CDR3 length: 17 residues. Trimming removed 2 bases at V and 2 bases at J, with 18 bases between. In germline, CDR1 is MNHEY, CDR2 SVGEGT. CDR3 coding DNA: TGTGCCAGCAGTTACGGGGCAGGTGGCAGGGCGAACTATGGCTACACCTTC. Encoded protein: CASSYGAGGRANYGYTF.

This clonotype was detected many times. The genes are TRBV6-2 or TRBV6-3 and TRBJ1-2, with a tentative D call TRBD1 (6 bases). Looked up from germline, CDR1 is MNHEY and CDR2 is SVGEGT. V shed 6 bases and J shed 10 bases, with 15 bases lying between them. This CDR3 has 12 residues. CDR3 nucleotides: TGTGCCAGCAGAGATCTGGGACACATCTACACCTTC. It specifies CASRDLGHIYTF.

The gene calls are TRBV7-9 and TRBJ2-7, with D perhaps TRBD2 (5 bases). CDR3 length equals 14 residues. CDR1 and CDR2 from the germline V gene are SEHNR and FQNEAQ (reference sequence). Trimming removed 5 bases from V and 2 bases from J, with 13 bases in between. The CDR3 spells CASSPPGLAYEQYF. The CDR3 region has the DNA TGTGCCAGCAGCCCGCCAGGACTCGCCTACGAGCAGTACTTC.

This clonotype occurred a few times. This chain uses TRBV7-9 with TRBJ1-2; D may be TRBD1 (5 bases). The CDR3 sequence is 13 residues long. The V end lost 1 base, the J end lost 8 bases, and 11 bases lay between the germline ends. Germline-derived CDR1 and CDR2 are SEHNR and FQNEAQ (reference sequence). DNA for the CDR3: TGTGCCAGCAGCTTAGGTGGGGCTGAGGGCTACACCTTC. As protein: CASSLGGAEGYTF.